This entry concerns a single T cell receptor (beta chain). Its target is not known. Trimming removed 1 base from V and 1 base from J, with 12 bases in between. The germline CDR1 and CDR2 sequences are SGHTA and FQGNSA. The CDR3 runs to 16 residues. This record comes from a study of cytomegalovirus exposure and HLA in healthy donors. Study background: Earlier findings included roughly 120 million unique TCR beta sequences obtained from 150 million to 200 million T cells.

Vbeta (60) and Jbeta (13) primers were used in the PCR. Per the study methods: It was a later analysis that counted tens of millions of unique TCR beta chains, of which roughly 11 million were shared. TCRdb's copy holds only in-frame clones and misses some; the assay was immunoSEQ multiplex PCR. V, J and clone size were drawn from that table, and D and trimming were deduced from the DNA. Of 150,000 to 200,000 clones listed, roughly 83% were seen once; the top ten hold over 2%. Study observations and caveats: In vitro checks showed that a few CMV-associated chains really do target CMV antigens. Apart from CMV serostatus, no immune exposure information was available.

The source is a woman in her fifties or sixties in good health and CMV-seronegative. The specimen sequenced was PBMCs. This chain uses TRBV7-2 with TRBJ2-3; D perhaps matches TRBD2 (5 bases). Written as DNA, the CDR3 is TGTGCCAGCAGCTTAGACGAGGGCCCCGGCACAGATACGCAGTATTTT. Encoded protein: CASSLDEGPGTDTQYF.